Below are 27 T cell receptor beta chains sequenced from a single sample in a study of T cell responses to AZD1222 COVID-19 vaccine. The repertoire was sequenced with immunoSEQ multiplex PCR; TCRdb's copy has only in-frame clones and lacks some. The top ten hold 4.5% to 5.5% of the sample, which has approximately 140,000 clones, under 95% seen once. Sequencing was performed on peripheral blood, taken on day 0 of AZD1222 vaccination. Receptor source: an adult in good health.

The chain combines TRBV5-1 with TRBJ2-3; D unclear. The germline V gene encodes CDR1 SGHRS and CDR2 YFSETQ. This CDR3 is 15 amino acids long. Trimming left V 6 bases short and J 1 base short, with 15 bases between. DNA of the CDR3: TGCGCCAGCACCCCCACGGCGAGCCGCACAGATACGCAGTATTTT. This sequence encodes CASTPTASRTDTQYF.

The rearrangement links TRBV2 to TRBJ1-5; D ambiguous. In germline, CDR1 is SNHLY, CDR2 FYNNEI. V lost 6 bases and J 4 bases, leaving 10 bases between the germline ends. This CDR3 comprises 13 residues. CDR3 amino acids: CASREGPNQPQHF. CDR3 DNA sequence: TGTGCCAGCAGGGAGGGCCCGAATCAGCCCCAGCATTTT.

V is TRBV30 and J is TRBJ2-7; 7 bases are shared with TRBD2. Germline trimming cut 0 bases from V and 0 bases from J; bases unmatched to any gene: 5. CDR3 length equals 15 residues. Per germline, CDR1 GTSNPN and CDR2 SVGIG (reference sequence). The DNA for the CDR3 is TGTGCCTGGAGTGTAGGCGGGAGAGACTCCTACGAGCAGTACTTC. Amino acids: CAWSVGGRDSYEQYF.

The genes are TRBV5-1 and TRBJ1-2; possible D gene TRBD1, 5 bases. The CDR3 runs 14 residues. With 0 bases removed from V and 4 bases from J, the gap between germline ends came to 10 bases. Germline assignment: CDR1 SGHRS and CDR2 YFSETQ. The DNA for the CDR3 is TGCGCCAGCAGCTTGGGGCAGGGAGGCTATGGCTACACCTTC. It yields the protein CASSLGQGGYGYTF.

This chain joins TRBV9 and TRBJ2-1, with 11 bases identical to TRBD1. The germline gives CDR1 SGDLS, CDR2 YYNGEE. CDR3 size: 16 residues. J lost 3 bases, V lost 3 bases, and 5 bases had no gene match. The CDR3, as DNA: TGTGCCAGCAGCGCCTCCGGGACAGGGGGCTACAATGAGCAGTTCTTC. Amino acid sequence: CASSASGTGGYNEQFF.

The chain links TRBV5-4 to TRBJ2-1; D remains ambiguous. Trimming cost V 0 bases and J 9 bases, with 10 bases left between them. CDR3 length: 13 amino acids. The germline gives CDR1 SGHNT, CDR2 YYREEE (reference sequence). The CDR3 is CASSLALAPEQFF. CDR3 coding DNA: TGTGCCAGCAGCTTGGCCTTGGCCCCTGAGCAGTTCTTC.

The V gene is TRBV5-1, the J gene TRBJ2-7; 10 positions match TRBD1. V lost 3 bases and J lost 3; bases outside the gene matches: 6. Germline V CDR1 and CDR2: SGHRS, YFSETQ. The CDR3 covers 15 residues. The CDR3 loop reads CASSSKGDRGYEQYF. In nucleotides, the CDR3 is TGCGCCAGCAGCTCTAAAGGGGACAGGGGCTACGAGCAGTACTTC.

As regards this clone: Other DNA variants within this sample encode the same CDR3. The chain has TRBV7-9 and TRBJ1-2, with a tentative D call TRBD1 (6 bases). The CDR3 length is 14 residues. Trimming left V 1 base short and J 2 bases short, with 8 bases between. Germline V gives CDR1 SEHNR, CDR2 FQNEAQ (reference sequence). The CDR3 reads CASSLGGQNYGYTF. The CDR3 DNA reads TGTGCCAGCAGCTTAGGGGGGCAGAACTATGGCTACACCTTC. Complete variable domain (other parts from reference TRBV7-9 and TRBJ1-2): DTGVSQNPRHKITKRGQNVTFRCDPISEHNRLYWYRQTLGQGPEFLTYFQNEAQLEKSRLLSDRFSAERPKGSFSTLEIQRTEQGDSAMYLCASSLGGQNYGYTFGSGTRLTVV.

This chain connects TRBV6-1 to TRBJ2-1; D call uncertain. Trimming took 0 bases from V and 0 from J, leaving 12 bases between them. The length of the CDR3 is 17 residues. Germline assignment: CDR1 MNHNS and CDR2 SASEGT. The DNA for the CDR3 is TGTGCCAGCAGTGAAGCGCTCAGACCTAGCTCCTACAATGAGCAGTTCTTC. It specifies CASSEALRPSSYNEQFF.

The rearrangement uses TRBV27 and TRBJ1-6, with D hard to call. CDR3 length: 12 residues. The germline V gene encodes CDR1 MNHEY and CDR2 SMNVEV (reference sequence). Trimming cost V 4 bases and J 7 bases, with 5 bases left between them. The CDR3 reads CASSSPNSPLHF. For the CDR3, the DNA is TGTGCCAGCAGTTCACCCAATTCACCCCTCCACTTT.

The chain combines TRBV4-1 with TRBJ2-7; possible D gene TRBD1, 5 bases. This CDR3 is 16 amino acids long. V lost 0 bases to trimming and J lost 3 bases, with 15 bases between them. Germline values: CDR1 MGHRA, CDR2 YSYEKL. CDR3 loop: CASSQEREDNNYEQYF. DNA for the CDR3: TGCGCCAGCAGCCAAGAGAGAGAGGACAATAACTACGAGCAGTACTTC.

The chain has TRBV4-3 and TRBJ2-7; TRBD1 or TRBD2 may be the D gene (5 bases each). The germline CDR1 and CDR2 sequences are LGHNA and YSLEER. Between the trimmed V and J ends, which lost 0 bases and 2 bases, there was a span of 20 bases. The CDR3 covers 18 residues. CDR3 sequence: CASSQDRTGTGIPYEQYF. In DNA form, the CDR3 reads TGCGCCAGCAGCCAAGATCGAACCGGGACGGGGATCCCCTACGAGCAGTACTTC.

The chain has TRBV18 and TRBJ1-2, with D possibly matching TRBD1 (5 bases). Germline assignment: CDR1 KGHSH and CDR2 LQKENI. The CDR3 totals 13 residues. V was shortened by 8 bases and J by 3 bases, with 13 bases between the two germline ends. The CDR3 loop is CASLTGVDYGYTF. The DNA for the CDR3 is TGTGCCAGCCTAACGGGGGTTGACTATGGCTACACCTTC.

The gene calls are TRBV7-2 and TRBJ2-7, with 8 bases matching TRBD1. Germline CDR1 SGHTA, CDR2 FQGNSA. Trimming cost V 5 bases and J 7 bases; bases outside gene matches: 7. This CDR3 comprises 13 residues. CDR3 protein: CASSPRQGREQYF. CDR3 in DNA: TGTGCCAGCAGCCCCCGACAGGGGCGGGAGCAGTACTTC.

The V and J genes are TRBV7-9 and TRBJ2-7; D is ambiguous. From germline, CDR1 is SEHNR and CDR2 FQNEAQ (reference sequence). Between the trimmed V and J ends, which lost 5 bases and 2 bases, there was a span of 7 bases. The CDR3 extends over 12 amino acids. CDR3 nucleotide sequence: TGTGCCAGCAGCCCGAACACCTACGAGCAGTACTTC. As protein: CASSPNTYEQYF.

The V and J genes are TRBV7-2 and TRBJ2-3, with D perhaps TRBD2 (6 bases). Germline V gene lookup returns CDR1 SGHTA and CDR2 FQGNSA. The length of the CDR3 is 14 residues. Trimming took off 3 bases at V and 4 bases at J, with 11 bases between the two ends. The CDR3: CASSLTRAADTQYF. As DNA, the CDR3 is TGTGCCAGCAGCTTGACTAGAGCTGCAGATACGCAGTATTTT.

The chain combines TRBV5-8 with TRBJ2-1; tentatively, D is TRBD1 (6 bases). The CDR3 spans 14 residues. Looked up from germline, CDR1 is SGHTS and CDR2 is YDEGEE. Trimming removed 4 bases at V and 5 bases at J, with 13 bases between. CDR3 loop: CASSLRTDNNEQFF. CDR3 sequence (DNA): TGTGCCAGCAGCCTCCGGACAGACAACAATGAGCAGTTCTTC.

The CDR3, as DNA: TGTGCCAGCAGCTTCATAGCGGGGGGACAAGAGACCCAGTACTTC. It codes for CASSFIAGGQETQYF. The chain uses TRBV11-2 and TRBJ2-5; 10 bases align to TRBD2. Trimming at V came to 3 bases and at J to 2 bases, leaving 3 bases not matched to a gene. The CDR3 is 15 residues long. The V gene's germline CDR1 is SGHAT and CDR2 FQNNGV.

This clone has just a few counts. The chain couples TRBV4-2 to TRBJ1-1; D uncertain. Trimming removed 3 bases from V and 1 base from J, with 6 bases in between. The CDR3 totals 13 residues. CDR1 and CDR2 from the germline V gene are LGHNA and YNFKEQ. The DNA for the CDR3 is TGTGCCAGCAGCCATGCAGAGAACACTGAAGCTTTCTTT. As protein: CASSHAENTEAFF.

The chain is built from TRBV5-1 and TRBJ1-4, with 7 bases matching TRBD1. The CDR3 runs to 16 residues. In germline, CDR1 is SGHRS, CDR2 YFSETQ. V was clipped by 0 bases and J by 2 bases; unmatched bases: 4. The CDR3 is CASSLGGGLTNEKLFF. In DNA, the CDR3 is TGCGCCAGCAGCTTGGGAGGGGGCCTGACTAATGAAAAACTGTTTTTT.

The rearrangement links TRBV11-2 to TRBJ1-3; D is unclear. The ends were cut back, 5 bases at V and 0 bases at J, with 11 bases in the middle. The CDR3 is made up of 15 amino acids. CDR1 is SGHAT, CDR2 FQNNGV, per germline. Here the CDR3 reads CASSRIGYSGNTIYF. The DNA for the CDR3 is TGTGCCAGCAGCCGAATCGGATACTCTGGAAACACCATATATTTT.

The chain has TRBV10-3 and TRBJ2-7, with D possibly being TRBD1 (5 bases). Germline V gene data show CDR1 as ENHRY and CDR2 as SYGVKD. Trimming took 3 bases from V and 6 from J, leaving 6 bases between them. The CDR3 runs to 11 residues. The CDR3 loop is CAISDRAEQYF. CDR3 DNA: TGTGCCATCAGTGACAGGGCCGAGCAGTACTTC.

The V gene is TRBV27, the J gene TRBJ2-7; tentative D call: TRBD1 (6 bases). Germline CDR1 MNHEY, CDR2 SMNVEV (reference sequence). The V and J ends lost 7 bases and 3 bases respectively, with 19 bases between them. The CDR3 consists of 15 residues. The CDR3 is CASKPGQLRYYEQYF. The CDR3 DNA is TGTGCCAGCAAGCCAGGACAGCTCCGGTACTACGAGCAGTACTTC.

This sequence joins TRBV18 and TRBJ2-5, with TRBD2 matching over 8 bases. The CDR3 is 13 amino acids. Germline V gene sequence: CDR1 KGHSH, CDR2 LQKENI. With 2 bases clipped from V and 9 bases from J, the junction kept 5 bases outside the gene matches. CDR3 sequence (DNA): TGTGCCAGCTCACCATTGCGGGAGGATTCCCAGTACTTC. Protein: CASSPLREDSQYF. The variable domain in full, with the rest retrieved from reference TRBV18 and TRBJ2-5, is NAGVMQNPRHLVRRRGQEARLRCSPMKGHSHVYWYRQLPEEGLKFMVYLQKENIIDESGMPKERFSAEFPKEGPSILRIQQVVRGDSAAYFCASSPLREDSQYFGPGTRLLVL.

The chain is built from TRBV29-1 and TRBJ2-5, with a weak D call TRBD2 (5 bases). Germline V CDR1 and CDR2: SQVTM, ANQGSEA. There are 13 residues in the CDR3. Trimming pared 4 bases from V and 4 bases from J, leaving 13 bases between. The CDR3 bases are TGCAGCGTTGGGACTGCTAATGGAGAGACCCAGTACTTC. As protein: CSVGTANGETQYF.

J is TRBJ1-1 and V is TRBV19; D remains unclear. Per germline, CDR1 LNHDA and CDR2 SQIVND (reference sequence). This CDR3 contains 19 residues. With 3 bases removed from V and 0 bases from J, the gap between germline ends came to 23 bases. As DNA, the CDR3 is TGTGCCAGTAGTATCCGGAGGGTGCGGACTGATGTCATGAACACTGAAGCTTTCTTT. This encodes CASSIRRVRTDVMNTEAFF.

The rearrangement joins TRBV19 to TRBJ2-7; TRBD2 aligns across 7 bases. The germline gives CDR1 LNHDA, CDR2 SQIVND (reference sequence). Trimming at V came to 9 bases and at J to 2 bases, leaving 4 bases not matched to a gene. This CDR3 has 12 residues. The CDR3 sequence: CASGEGPYEQYF. The CDR3, as DNA: TGTGCCAGCGGGGAGGGACCCTACGAGCAGTACTTC.